A selection of T cell receptor beta chains follows, all from one sample in a study of cytomegalovirus exposure and HLA in healthy donors. Libraries were prepared by immunoSEQ multiplex PCR; TCRdb keeps only in-frame clonotypes and omits some of them. The sample records around 300,000 clones, roughly 90% being singletons. The sample consisted of PBMCs. The receptors were sampled from a woman aged 18-35 years in good health and CMV-seronegative. The CDR3 runs from the conserved cysteine through the conserved F or W. Fields, in order: J gene, D gene, V gene, clone size, CDR3 protein, CDR3 DNA. A D gene is named only where the DNA matches it firmly. The size field is filled for only some rows; it gives once, few, many or a size class.

j_gene: TRBJ2-7
d_gene: TRBD1
v_gene: TRBV6-5
abundance: -
CDR3aa: CASRAGGCYEQYF
CDR3nt: TGTGCCAGCAGGGCAGGGGGCTGCTACGAGCAGTACTTC

j_gene: TRBJ2-1
d_gene: -
v_gene: TRBV27
abundance: -
CDR3aa: CASSYYEADEQFF
CDR3nt: TGTGCCAGCAGCTATTACGAGGCGGATGAGCAGTTCTTC

j_gene: TRBJ2-7
d_gene: TRBD2
v_gene: TRBV18
abundance: -
CDR3aa: CASTSTSGTYEQYF
CDR3nt: TGTGCCAGCACGTCGACTAGCGGGACCTACGAGCAGTACTTC

j_gene: TRBJ2-3
d_gene: TRBD1
v_gene: TRBV18
abundance: -
CDR3aa: CASSPYGQVGDTQYF
CDR3nt: TGTGCCAGCTCACCATACGGACAGGTAGGAGATACGCAGTATTTT

j_gene: TRBJ1-2
d_gene: TRBD1
v_gene: TRBV4-1
abundance: once
CDR3aa: CASSQMQTQGVIFGYTF
CDR3nt: TGCGCCAGCAGCCAAATGCAAACCCAGGGGGTTATTTTTGGCTACACCTTC

j_gene: TRBJ2-5
d_gene: -
v_gene: TRBV7-2
abundance: -
CDR3aa: CASSLVYQETQYF
CDR3nt: TGTGCCAGCAGCTTAGTCTACCAAGAGACCCAGTACTTC

j_gene: TRBJ1-1
d_gene: TRBD1
v_gene: TRBV6-5
abundance: few
CDR3aa: CASSGQGAGAFF
CDR3nt: TGTGCCAGCAGCGGACAGGGGGCTGGGGCTTTCTTT

j_gene: TRBJ1-2
d_gene: TRBD1
v_gene: TRBV19
abundance: -
CDR3aa: CASSIQGGNYGYTF
CDR3nt: TGTGCCAGTAGTATACAGGGGGGTAACTATGGCTACACCTTC

j_gene: TRBJ1-5
d_gene: -
v_gene: TRBV28
abundance: once
CDR3aa: CASSTQLSGNQPQHF
CDR3nt: TGTGCCAGCAGTACCCAACTGTCGGGCAATCAGCCCCAGCATTTT

j_gene: TRBJ2-3
d_gene: TRBD1
v_gene: TRBV11-2
abundance: -
CDR3aa: CASSSGQGGTDTQYF
CDR3nt: TGTGCCAGCAGCTCGGGACAGGGGGGCACAGATACGCAGTATTTT

j_gene: TRBJ2-3
d_gene: -
v_gene: TRBV6-1
abundance: -
CDR3aa: CASTAADTQYF
CDR3nt: TGTGCCAGCACTGCGGCTGATACGCAGTATTTT

j_gene: TRBJ1-1
d_gene: -
v_gene: TRBV6-5
abundance: -
CDR3aa: CASSYGENTEAFF
CDR3nt: TGTGCCAGCAGTTACGGAGAGAACACTGAAGCTTTCTTT

j_gene: TRBJ2-5
d_gene: TRBD1
v_gene: TRBV13
abundance: -
CDR3aa: CASSLGRQGARGETQYF
CDR3nt: TGTGCCAGCAGCTTAGGCAGACAGGGGGCGCGTGGAGAGACCCAGTACTTC

j_gene: TRBJ2-1
d_gene: -
v_gene: TRBV9
abundance: -
CDR3aa: CASSVVGSLVNEQFF
CDR3nt: TGTGCCAGCAGCGTAGTCGGGAGCCTAGTGAATGAGCAGTTCTTC

j_gene: TRBJ2-1
d_gene: TRBD2
v_gene: TRBV10-2
abundance: -
CDR3aa: CASNEGLAGVDEQFF
CDR3nt: TGCGCCAGCAATGAAGGACTAGCGGGAGTGGATGAGCAGTTCTTC

j_gene: TRBJ1-5
d_gene: -
v_gene: TRBV6-1
abundance: -
CDR3aa: CASSEGGSQPQHF
CDR3nt: TGTGCCAGCAGTGAAGGCGGGAGTCAGCCCCAGCATTTT

j_gene: TRBJ2-7
d_gene: -
v_gene: TRBV28
abundance: few
CDR3aa: CASSFWTNYEQYF
CDR3nt: TGTGCCAGCAGTTTCTGGACAAACTACGAGCAGTACTTC

j_gene: TRBJ2-7
d_gene: TRBD2
v_gene: TRBV10-3
abundance: few
CDR3aa: CAIRGKRDSYEQYF
CDR3nt: TGTGCCATCAGGGGGAAGCGGGACTCCTACGAGCAGTACTTC

j_gene: TRBJ2-7
d_gene: TRBD1
v_gene: TRBV5-1
abundance: -
CDR3aa: CASSLGGQGAREQYF
CDR3nt: TGCGCCAGCAGCTTGGGCGGGCAGGGGGCGAGAGAGCAGTACTTC

j_gene: TRBJ1-1
d_gene: -
v_gene: TRBV27
abundance: -
CDR3aa: CASSYIDTLNTEAFF
CDR3nt: TGTGCCAGCAGCTACATTGACACCTTAAACACTGAAGCTTTCTTT

j_gene: TRBJ2-3
d_gene: TRBD2
v_gene: TRBV28
abundance: -
CDR3aa: CASSPGLADPSTDTQYF
CDR3nt: TGTGCCAGCAGTCCGGGACTAGCGGACCCTAGCACAGATACGCAGTATTTT

j_gene: TRBJ2-5
d_gene: -
v_gene: TRBV5-1
abundance: -
CDR3aa: CASSSGTGRETQYF
CDR3nt: TGCGCCAGCAGTTCGGGTACAGGGCGGGAGACCCAGTACTTC

j_gene: TRBJ2-1
d_gene: -
v_gene: TRBV27
abundance: -
CDR3aa: CASSFNERVAYNEQFF
CDR3nt: TGTGCCAGCAGTTTCAACGAGCGGGTTGCCTACAATGAGCAGTTCTTC

j_gene: TRBJ2-7
d_gene: TRBD1
v_gene: TRBV27
abundance: -
CDR3aa: CASRYRGPGEQYF
CDR3nt: TGTGCCAGCAGGTACAGGGGGCCGGGCGAGCAGTACTTC

j_gene: TRBJ2-1
d_gene: TRBD2
v_gene: TRBV29-1
abundance: -
CDR3aa: CSHLKPSGGYEQFF
CDR3nt: TGCAGCCACTTGAAGCCTAGCGGTGGGTATGAGCAGTTCTTC

j_gene: TRBJ2-3
d_gene: -
v_gene: TRBV4-1
abundance: -
CDR3aa: CASSPTSTSTDTQYF
CDR3nt: TGCGCCAGCAGCCCGACAAGTACTAGCACAGATACGCAGTATTTT

j_gene: TRBJ2-7
d_gene: -
v_gene: TRBV6-5
abundance: -
CDR3aa: CASSYRRDSSYEQYF
CDR3nt: TGTGCCAGCAGTTACAGGCGGGATTCCTCCTACGAGCAGTACTTC

j_gene: TRBJ1-1
d_gene: -
v_gene: TRBV19
abundance: -
CDR3aa: CASSLAGNTEAFF
CDR3nt: TGTGCCAGTAGTTTGGCGGGGAACACTGAAGCTTTCTTT

j_gene: TRBJ1-1
d_gene: TRBD1
v_gene: TRBV2
abundance: -
CDR3aa: CASMGQMNTEAFF
CDR3nt: TGTGCCAGCATGGGACAGATGAACACTGAAGCTTTCTTT

j_gene: TRBJ2-3
d_gene: -
v_gene: TRBV29-1
abundance: -
CDR3aa: CSVEGLTDTQYF
CDR3nt: TGCAGCGTTGAGGGGCTCACAGATACGCAGTATTTT

j_gene: TRBJ1-2
d_gene: TRBD1
v_gene: TRBV29-1
abundance: -
CDR3aa: CSVGIPRGGENYGYTF
CDR3nt: TGCAGCGTTGGTATCCCCAGAGGGGGCGAGAACTATGGCTACACCTTC

j_gene: TRBJ2-7
d_gene: TRBD1
v_gene: TRBV14
abundance: -
CDR3aa: CASSQDVGQGAWPSFYEQYF
CDR3nt: TGTGCCAGCAGCCAAGACGTTGGACAGGGGGCTTGGCCCAGCTTCTACGAGCAGTACTTC

j_gene: TRBJ2-2
d_gene: TRBD1
v_gene: TRBV5-1
abundance: many
CDR3aa: CASSFPGGGGGELFF
CDR3nt: TGCGCCAGCAGCTTCCCAGGGGGCGGTGGCGGGGAGCTGTTTTTT

j_gene: TRBJ1-2
d_gene: TRBD1
v_gene: TRBV5-4
abundance: -
CDR3aa: CASSIDRDRERGYTF
CDR3nt: TGTGCCAGCAGCATAGACCGGGACAGGGAGAGGGGCTACACCTTC

j_gene: TRBJ2-5
d_gene: -
v_gene: TRBV5-1
abundance: -
CDR3aa: CASSRIRGGQETQYF
CDR3nt: TGCGCCAGCAGCCGGATACGGGGTGGGCAAGAGACCCAGTACTTC

j_gene: TRBJ2-2
d_gene: TRBD2
v_gene: TRBV4-1
abundance: -
CDR3aa: CASRLAANTGELFF
CDR3nt: TGCGCCAGCAGACTAGCGGCGAACACCGGGGAGCTGTTTTTT

j_gene: TRBJ2-7
d_gene: -
v_gene: TRBV27
abundance: -
CDR3aa: CASSLSSYRAHEQYF
CDR3nt: TGTGCCAGCAGTTTATCGTCGTACAGGGCACACGAGCAGTACTTC

j_gene: TRBJ2-2
d_gene: -
v_gene: TRBV5-4
abundance: -
CDR3aa: CASRISGTNTGELFF
CDR3nt: TGTGCCAGCAGAATCTCCGGGACTAACACCGGGGAGCTGTTTTTT

j_gene: TRBJ2-3
d_gene: -
v_gene: TRBV7-3
abundance: -
CDR3aa: CASSSDRYTDTQYF
CDR3nt: TGTGCCAGCAGCTCGGACAGATACACAGATACGCAGTATTTT

j_gene: TRBJ2-5
d_gene: -
v_gene: TRBV13
abundance: -
CDR3aa: CASSLGGGRQETQYF
CDR3nt: TGTGCCAGCAGCTTAGGCGGGGGGCGCCAAGAGACCCAGTACTTC

j_gene: TRBJ2-3
d_gene: -
v_gene: TRBV19
abundance: -
CDR3aa: CASSVQANTDTQYF
CDR3nt: TGTGCCAGTAGCGTTCAGGCCAACACAGATACGCAGTATTTT

j_gene: TRBJ2-5
d_gene: -
v_gene: TRBV9
abundance: -
CDR3aa: CASSVPDRQETQYF
CDR3nt: TGTGCCAGCAGCGTACCAGACAGACAAGAGACCCAGTACTTC

j_gene: TRBJ2-1
d_gene: TRBD2
v_gene: TRBV5-1
abundance: -
CDR3aa: CASSTTSGSLLYEQFF
CDR3nt: TGCGCCAGCAGCACCACTAGCGGGAGCCTCCTTTATGAGCAGTTCTTC

j_gene: TRBJ2-1
d_gene: -
v_gene: TRBV28
abundance: -
CDR3aa: CASRLAPAPTYNEQFF
CDR3nt: TGTGCCAGCAGACTAGCCCCGGCCCCTACATACAATGAGCAGTTCTTC

j_gene: TRBJ2-7
d_gene: TRBD2
v_gene: TRBV6-6
abundance: once
CDR3aa: CASGRASGEQYF
CDR3nt: TGTGCCAGCGGGAGGGCTTCAGGCGAGCAGTACTTC

j_gene: TRBJ1-2
d_gene: -
v_gene: TRBV6-1
abundance: -
CDR3aa: CASYGDGYTF
CDR3nt: TGTGCCAGCTACGGAGATGGCTACACCTTC

j_gene: TRBJ2-7
d_gene: TRBD1
v_gene: TRBV28
abundance: -
CDR3aa: CASSLTTGAYEQYF
CDR3nt: TGTGCCAGCAGTTTAACGACAGGGGCCTACGAGCAGTACTTC

j_gene: TRBJ2-7
d_gene: TRBD1
v_gene: TRBV11-3
abundance: -
CDR3aa: CASSLGTETPYEQYF
CDR3nt: TGTGCCAGCAGCTTGGGGACAGAAACACCCTACGAGCAGTACTTC

j_gene: TRBJ2-5
d_gene: -
v_gene: TRBV15
abundance: -
CDR3aa: CATRNDHREQETQYF
CDR3nt: TGTGCCACCAGAAACGACCACCGGGAGCAAGAGACCCAGTACTTC

j_gene: TRBJ1-2
d_gene: TRBD1
v_gene: TRBV9
abundance: -
CDR3aa: CASSPGTDLANYGYTF
CDR3nt: TGTGCCAGCAGCCCAGGGACAGACCTAGCTAACTATGGCTACACCTTC

j_gene: TRBJ1-2
d_gene: TRBD1
v_gene: TRBV19
abundance: -
CDR3aa: CASSRTGTGNYGYTF
CDR3nt: TGTGCCAGTAGTAGGACAGGGACGGGAAACTATGGCTACACCTTC

j_gene: TRBJ2-3
d_gene: TRBD2
v_gene: TRBV29-1
abundance: -
CDR3aa: CSVLAGLHTDTQYF
CDR3nt: TGCAGCGTACTAGCGGGCCTGCACACAGATACGCAGTATTTT

j_gene: TRBJ1-1
d_gene: -
v_gene: TRBV28
abundance: -
CDR3aa: CASSPNTGNPEAFF
CDR3nt: TGTGCCAGCAGCCCTAATACAGGGAACCCTGAAGCTTTCTTT

j_gene: TRBJ1-2
d_gene: TRBD1
v_gene: TRBV6-5
abundance: -
CDR3aa: CASSEDRGGYGYTF
CDR3nt: TGTGCCAGCAGCGAAGACAGGGGTGGGTATGGCTACACCTTC

j_gene: TRBJ2-7
d_gene: TRBD2
v_gene: TRBV19
abundance: -
CDR3aa: CASSMPGGLAAYEQYF
CDR3nt: TGTGCCAGTAGTATGCCAGGGGGACTAGCGGCCTACGAGCAGTACTTC